The source of this T cell receptor beta chain is a study of T-cell reconstitution after alpha-beta-depleted transplantation in children. In its sample, this clonotype was seen once. Using unique molecular identifiers, the investigators prepared the TCRbeta library. Each CDR3 protein gets one entry after TCRdb re-called the PCR reads with MiXCR. The data show roughly 190,000 distinct CDR3 sequences, roughly 15% seen once. The material was PBMCs from the stem cell graft donor, obtained from the stem cell graft. The sequence came from a human donor who donated a stem cell graft to a child with acute lymphoblastic leukemia.

The CDR3 DNA sequence: TGCAGTGCTAGCCTAGCGGGTTCGTACGAGCAGTACTTC. It translates to CSASLAGSYEQYF. This chain links TRBV20-1 with TRBJ2-7; TRBD2 matches 8 bases. The J segment lost 4 bases and the V segment lost 3 bases, leaving 5 bases of the junction unmatched. Germline lookup yields CDR1 DFQATT and CDR2 SNEGSKA (reference sequence). This CDR3 is 13 amino acids long.